The rows below give T cell receptor beta chains drawn from one sample of a study of technical replicates of blood from a few donors. Only in-frame clones appear in the TCRdb table, and some are missing; sequencing was by immunoSEQ multiplex PCR. The sample includes 70,000 to 85,000 clones, less than 98% of them seen just once. The source material was T cells isolated from PBMCs. All receptors come from a human donor in good health. Both conserved end residues are part of each CDR3. Each record gives: J gene, clone size, V gene, D gene, CDR3 length, CDR3 protein, CDR3 DNA. A D gene is named only where the DNA matches it firmly. The size field is filled for only some rows; it gives once, few, many or a size class.

TRBJ1-3,-,TRBV7-9,-,15,CASSLESVSGNTIYF,TGTGCCAGCAGCTTAGAGTCAGTCTCTGGAAACACCATATATTTT
TRBJ2-7,-,TRBV14,-,13,CASSQGRRYEQYF,TGTGCCAGCAGCCAAGGGAGGCGGTACGAGCAGTACTTC
TRBJ1-6,-,TRBV2,TRBD1,13,CAGQGARNSPLHF,TGTGCCGGACAGGGGGCGCGTAATTCACCCCTCCACTTT
TRBJ1-2,-,TRBV27,-,15,CASSLTGRGNYGYTF,TGTGCCAGCAGTTTAACGGGAAGGGGGAACTATGGCTACACCTTC
TRBJ2-1,-,TRBV11-2,TRBD2,12,CASSLSGRAQFF,TGTGCCAGCAGCCTCAGCGGGAGGGCACAGTTCTTC
TRBJ1-1,many,TRBV10-3,-,13,CAISVGEVTEAFF,TGTGCCATCAGTGTTGGGGAGGTCACTGAAGCTTTCTTT
TRBJ2-5,-,TRBV19,-,13,CASSIHSQETQYF,TGTGCCAGTAGTATCCACTCTCAAGAGACCCAGTACTTC
TRBJ2-3,-,TRBV6-5,TRBD2,16,CASSYAGTNPRDTQYF,TGTGCCAGCAGTTACGCCGGGACTAACCCTAGGGATACGCAGTATTTT
TRBJ2-3,-,TRBV6-4,TRBD2,15,CASSDGLAGTDTQYF,TGTGCCAGCAGTGACGGTCTAGCGGGAACAGATACGCAGTATTTT
TRBJ2-2,once,TRBV6-5,TRBD1,14,CASRQGVNTGELFF,TGTGCCAGCAGACAGGGGGTGAACACCGGGGAGCTGTTTTTT
TRBJ1-1,-,TRBV7-8,TRBD1,14,CASSLGTGGGKAFF,TGTGCCAGCAGCTTAGGGACAGGGGGCGGAAAAGCTTTCTTT
TRBJ2-3,-,TRBV28,TRBD2,17,CASSLARTSGMADTQYF,TGTGCCAGCAGTTTAGCCCGGACTAGCGGGATGGCAGATACGCAGTATTTT
TRBJ2-3,-,TRBV7-9,-,13,CATPGARTDTQYF,TGTGCCACCCCAGGGGCCAGAACAGATACGCAGTATTTT
TRBJ2-3,-,TRBV5-6,TRBD2,14,CASITGGSTDTQYF,TGTGCCAGCATTACGGGGGGTAGCACAGATACGCAGTATTTT
TRBJ2-5,-,TRBV7-6,-,13,CASSQQGLETQYF,TGTGCCAGCAGCCAGCAGGGGTTGGAGACCCAGTACTTC
TRBJ1-1,few,TRBV11-3,-,12,CASSFGTFEAFF,TGTGCCAGCAGCTTCGGGACATTTGAAGCTTTCTTT
TRBJ2-1,once,TRBV29-1,-,13,CSVEDLKGHEQFF,TGCAGCGTTGAAGATCTCAAGGGGCATGAGCAGTTCTTC
TRBJ2-7,-,TRBV29-1,TRBD2,12,CSVDQAGGGQYF,TGCAGCGTTGATCAAGCGGGAGGTGGGCAGTACTTC
TRBJ2-7,-,TRBV9,TRBD1,15,CASSGAGTGESEQYF,TGTGCCAGCAGCGGGGCCGGGACAGGGGAGAGCGAGCAGTACTTC
TRBJ1-2,-,TRBV19,-,12,CASSGQNYGYTF,TGTGCCAGTAGTGGACAGAACTATGGCTACACCTTC
TRBJ2-5,-,TRBV19,-,14,CASKGLSVQETQYF,TGTGCCAGTAAAGGACTGAGCGTTCAAGAGACCCAGTACTTC
TRBJ2-2,-,TRBV5-1,TRBD1,16,CASSLDFRGFTGELFF,TGCGCCAGCAGCTTGGATTTCAGGGGGTTCACCGGGGAGCTGTTTTTT
TRBJ1-2,-,TRBV28,-,15,CASRVLGGGLYGYTF,TGTGCCAGCAGGGTGCTCGGGGGGGGGCTCTATGGCTACACCTTC
TRBJ1-1,-,TRBV4-1,-,18,CASSQAPGQGNGGTEAFF,TGCGCCAGCAGCCAAGCCCCGGGACAAGGGAACGGGGGGACTGAAGCTTTCTTT
TRBJ1-2,-,TRBV7-9,-,12,CASSPGGQGYTF,TGTGCCAGCAGTCCAGGCGGGCAAGGCTACACCTTC
TRBJ2-3,-,TRBV10-3,-,12,CAIRQNTDTQYF,TGTGCCATCAGACAGAACACAGATACGCAGTATTTT
TRBJ1-4,-,TRBV4-2,TRBD1,14,CASSTDRSNEKLFF,TGTGCCAGCAGCACGGACAGGTCTAATGAAAAACTGTTTTTT
TRBJ2-2,-,TRBV5-8,TRBD2,20,CASSLRRGLAGSQGTGELFF,TGTGCCAGCAGCTTACGTCGGGGACTAGCGGGTTCCCAGGGCACCGGGGAGCTGTTTTTT
TRBJ2-5,once,TRBV7-3,-,15,CASSLEWGLQETQYF,TGTGCCAGCAGCTTAGAATGGGGGCTCCAAGAGACCCAGTACTTC
TRBJ1-2,-,TRBV7-9,-,15,CASSLLGGAPYGYTF,TGTGCCAGCAGCTTATTAGGGGGAGCCCCCTATGGCTACACCTTC
TRBJ2-1,-,TRBV5-4,-,14,CASSLVTSYNEQFF,TGTGCCAGCAGCTTGGTCACTTCTTACAATGAGCAGTTCTTC
TRBJ2-2,-,TRBV4-1,-,14,CASSSRSSNGELFF,TGCGCCAGCAGCAGCAGGTCCAGTAACGGGGAGCTGTTTTTT
TRBJ2-1,-,TRBV19,TRBD2,16,CASSILRGGSYNEQFF,TGTGCCAGTAGTATTTTGCGGGGGGGCTCCTACAATGAGCAGTTCTTC
TRBJ1-4,-,TRBV6-1,TRBD1,17,CASSEWAGGLVNEKLFF,TGTGCCAGCAGTGAGTGGGCAGGGGGTCTCGTGAATGAAAAACTGTTTTTT
TRBJ2-5,-,TRBV28,TRBD2,18,CASSFWGLAGAIVETQYF,TGTGCCAGCAGTTTTTGGGGACTAGCGGGAGCAATAGTAGAGACCCAGTACTTC
TRBJ2-7,-,TRBV5-1,TRBD2,17,CASSLGPTVIRGDEQYF,TGCGCCAGCAGCTTGGGCCCCACCGTAATTCGGGGGGACGAGCAGTACTTC
TRBJ2-1,-,TRBV7-2,TRBD2,15,CASSRTSGKYNEQFF,TGTGCCAGCAGCCGGACTAGCGGGAAATACAATGAGCAGTTCTTC
TRBJ2-6,-,TRBV19,TRBD2,16,CASSIGGGPGANVLTF,TGTGCCAGTAGTATTGGGGGAGGGCCCGGGGCCAACGTCCTGACTTTC
TRBJ1-4,-,TRBV2,TRBD1,15,CASKGQLPGYEKLFF,TGTGCCAGCAAGGGACAGCTTCCAGGGTATGAAAAACTGTTTTTT
TRBJ1-1,-,TRBV5-6,-,14,CASSPLSGDTEAFF,TGTGCCAGCAGCCCCCTCTCGGGGGACACTGAAGCTTTCTTT
TRBJ2-7,-,TRBV5-8,TRBD1,14,CASSRTGTAYEQYF,TGTGCCAGCAGCCGGACAGGGACCGCCTACGAGCAGTACTTC
TRBJ1-1,-,TRBV30,TRBD1,19,CAWSVGTGYLRGVNTEAFF,TGTGCCTGGAGTGTAGGGACAGGATACCTTCGGGGGGTGAACACTGAAGCTTTCTTT
TRBJ1-4,-,TRBV28,-,16,CASSLFVSATNEKLFF,TGTGCCAGCAGTTTATTCGTTTCCGCAACTAATGAAAAACTGTTTTTT
TRBJ2-6,-,TRBV27,-,18,CASSLNRFGGSGANVLTF,TGTGCCAGCAGTTTAAACAGGTTTGGGGGGTCTGGGGCCAACGTCCTGACTTTC
TRBJ2-1,once,TRBV7-9,-,13,CASSLRLHNEQFF,TGTGCCAGCAGCTTAAGACTACACAATGAGCAGTTCTTC
TRBJ1-5,-,TRBV19,-,15,CASSIVEGGNQPQHF,TGTGCCAGTAGTATAGTAGAGGGCGGCAATCAGCCCCAGCATTTT
TRBJ1-2,-,TRBV5-6,TRBD1,12,CASSYRGYGYTF,TGTGCCAGCAGCTACAGGGGGTATGGCTACACCTTC
TRBJ2-7,-,TRBV6-5,TRBD1,16,CASSYSVQGVSYEQYF,TGTGCCAGCAGTTACTCGGTGCAGGGGGTTTCCTACGAGCAGTACTTC
TRBJ2-7,-,TRBV6-6,TRBD1,15,CASSYTGQVTYEQYF,TGTGCCAGCAGTTACACAGGACAGGTAACCTACGAGCAGTACTTC
TRBJ2-5,-,TRBV4-1,-,15,CASSLREATQETQYF,TGCGCCAGCAGCTTGAGGGAGGCGACTCAAGAGACCCAGTACTTC
TRBJ2-7,-,TRBV5-6,TRBD1,15,CASSRAGTGIYEQYF,TGTGCCAGCAGTCGGGCCGGGACAGGGATCTACGAGCAGTACTTC
TRBJ2-3,-,TRBV7-8,TRBD1,19,CASSGHPGQGALDTDTQYF,TGTGCCAGCAGCGGACACCCGGGACAGGGGGCTCTGGACACAGATACGCAGTATTTT
TRBJ2-7,-,TRBV29-1,-,12,CSVGRGSYEQYF,TGCAGCGTTGGCCGGGGGTCCTACGAGCAGTACTTC